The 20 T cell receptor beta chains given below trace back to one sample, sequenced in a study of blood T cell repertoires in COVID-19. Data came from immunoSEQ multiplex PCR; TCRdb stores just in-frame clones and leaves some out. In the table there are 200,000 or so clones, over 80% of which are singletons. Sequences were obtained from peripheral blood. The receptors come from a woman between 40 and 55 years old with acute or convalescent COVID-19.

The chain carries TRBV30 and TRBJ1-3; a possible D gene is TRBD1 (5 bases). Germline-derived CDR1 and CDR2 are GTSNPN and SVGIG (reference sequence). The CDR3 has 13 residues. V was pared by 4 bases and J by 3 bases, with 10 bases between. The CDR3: CAWNRQNGNTIYF. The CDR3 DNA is TGTGCCTGGAACAGACAGAATGGAAACACCATATATTTT.

CDR3 in DNA: TGTGCCAGCAACCCTTACCCGCCCGGGCCGGGGAGCTCCTATAATTCACCCCTCCACTTT. This sequence encodes CASNPYPPGPGSSYNSPLHF. The chain combines TRBV5-4 with TRBJ1-6; no firm D call. The CDR3 is made up of 20 amino acids. Germline CDR1 reads SGHNT; CDR2 reads YYREEE (reference sequence). The V and J ends lost 6 bases and 0 bases respectively, with 25 bases between them. The whole variable domain, filled in from reference TRBV5-4 and TRBJ1-6, reads ETGVTQSPTHLIKTRGQQVTLRCSSQSGHNTVSWYQQALGQGPQFIFQYYREEENGRGNFPPRFSGLQFPNYSSELNVNALELDDSALYLCASNPYPPGPGSSYNSPLHFGNGTRLTVT.

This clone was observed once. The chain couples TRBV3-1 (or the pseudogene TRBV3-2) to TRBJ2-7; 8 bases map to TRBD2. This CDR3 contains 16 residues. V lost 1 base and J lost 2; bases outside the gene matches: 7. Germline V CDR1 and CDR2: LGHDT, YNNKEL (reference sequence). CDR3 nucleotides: TGTGCCAGCAGCCAAGGTGATAGCGGGGATCCCTACGAGCAGTACTTC. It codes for CASSQGDSGDPYEQYF.

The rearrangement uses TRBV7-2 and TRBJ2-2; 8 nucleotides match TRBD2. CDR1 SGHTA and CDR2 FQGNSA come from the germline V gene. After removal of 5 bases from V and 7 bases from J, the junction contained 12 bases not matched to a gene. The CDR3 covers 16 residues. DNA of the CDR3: TGTGCCAGCAGCCCGGGGGTAGCGGGGCGTGGCGGGGAGCTGTTTTTT. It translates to CASSPGVAGRGGELFF.

CDR3 sequence reads: CASRPNGGTIYF. The CDR3, as DNA: TGTGCCAGCCGCCCCAACGGGGGGACCATATATTTT. The chain recombines TRBV25-1 with TRBJ1-3, with D possibly TRBD1 on 5 matching bases. Germline-derived CDR1 and CDR2 are MGHDK and SYGVNS. Trimming removed 8 bases from V and 10 bases from J, with 15 bases in between. The CDR3 contains 12 residues.

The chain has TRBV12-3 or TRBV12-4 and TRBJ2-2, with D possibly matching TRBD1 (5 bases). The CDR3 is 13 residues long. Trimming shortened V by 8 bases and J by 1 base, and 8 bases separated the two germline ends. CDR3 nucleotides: TGTGCCAGCCCCGACAGGAACACCGGGGAGCTGTTTTTT. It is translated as CASPDRNTGELFF.

The chain's CDR3 is CAWSNRGQGVGEKLFF. The CDR3 coding sequence is TGTGCCTGGAGTAATCGCGGACAGGGGGTCGGAGAAAAACTGTTTTTT. The chain couples TRBV30 to TRBJ1-4; TRBD1 aligns across 10 bases. The CDR3 contains 16 residues. Germline loops: CDR1 GTSNPN, CDR2 SVGIG (reference sequence). J gave up 8 bases and V 2 bases, and 11 bases lay outside the gene matches.

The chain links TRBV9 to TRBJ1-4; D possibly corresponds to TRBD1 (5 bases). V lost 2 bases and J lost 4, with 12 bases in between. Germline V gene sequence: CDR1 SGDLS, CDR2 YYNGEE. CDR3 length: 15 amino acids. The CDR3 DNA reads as TGTGCCAGCAGCGTGTTAACAGGATTTAATGAAAAACTGTTTTTT. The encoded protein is CASSVLTGFNEKLFF.

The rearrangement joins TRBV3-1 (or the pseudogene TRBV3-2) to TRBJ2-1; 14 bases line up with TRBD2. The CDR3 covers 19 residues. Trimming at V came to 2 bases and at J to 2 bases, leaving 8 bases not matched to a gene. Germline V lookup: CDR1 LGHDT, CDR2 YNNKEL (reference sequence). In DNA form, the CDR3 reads TGTGCCAGCAGCCAACGACTAGCGGGGGGGCGAGGGGCCTACAATGAGCAGTTCTTC. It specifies CASSQRLAGGRGAYNEQFF.

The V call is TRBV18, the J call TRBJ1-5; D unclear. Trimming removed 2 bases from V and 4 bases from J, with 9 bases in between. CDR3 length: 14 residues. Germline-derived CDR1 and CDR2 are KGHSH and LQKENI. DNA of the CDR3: TGTGCCAGCTCACCAGTCACAGAAAATCAGCCCCAGCATTTT. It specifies CASSPVTENQPQHF.

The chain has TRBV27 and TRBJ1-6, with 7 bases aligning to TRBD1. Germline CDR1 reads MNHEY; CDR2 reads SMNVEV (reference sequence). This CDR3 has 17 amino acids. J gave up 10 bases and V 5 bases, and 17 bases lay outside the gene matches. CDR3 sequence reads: CASSLIEQGRRYSPLHF. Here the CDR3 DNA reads TGTGCCAGCAGTCTAATCGAACAGGGGAGAAGGTACTCACCCCTCCACTTT.

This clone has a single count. The CDR3 region is CASSFGTGNYEQYF. CDR3 DNA: TGCGCCAGCAGCTTCGGGACAGGGAACTACGAGCAGTACTTC. The chain combines TRBV5-1 with TRBJ2-7, with TRBD1 matching 9 bases. Trimming cost V 2 bases and J 3 bases; bases outside gene matches: 3. Germline assignment: CDR1 SGHRS and CDR2 YFSETQ. This CDR3 contains 14 residues.

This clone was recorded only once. CDR3 protein: CASSPWCQCYGYTF. CDR3 DNA: TGTGCCAGCTCACCATGGTGTCAGTGCTATGGCTACACCTTC. The rearrangement uses TRBV18 and TRBJ1-2; D is unclear. Germline V CDR1 and CDR2: KGHSH, LQKENI. The CDR3 runs to 14 residues. V was shortened by 2 bases and J by 4 bases, with 11 bases between the two germline ends.

The CDR3 nucleotides are TGTGCCAGCAGCTTGGGGGCTTTGGGGAGCTCCTATAATTCACCCCTCCACTTT. It yields the protein CASSLGALGSSYNSPLHF. The chain uses TRBV5-4 and TRBJ1-6, with D unclear. This CDR3 contains 18 residues. Germline lookup yields CDR1 SGHNT and CDR2 YYREEE (reference sequence). The V end lost 0 bases, the J end lost 0 bases, and 13 bases lay between the germline ends.

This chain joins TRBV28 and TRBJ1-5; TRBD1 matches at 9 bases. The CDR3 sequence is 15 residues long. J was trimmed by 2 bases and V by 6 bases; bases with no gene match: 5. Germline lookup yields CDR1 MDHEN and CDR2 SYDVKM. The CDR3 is CASSWTGEGNQPQHF. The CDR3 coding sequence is TGTGCCAGCAGCTGGACAGGGGAAGGCAATCAGCCCCAGCATTTT. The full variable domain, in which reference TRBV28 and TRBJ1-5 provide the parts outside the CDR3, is DVKVTQSSRYLVKRTGEKVFLECVQDMDHENMFWYRQDPGLGLRLIYFSYDVKMKEKGDIPEGYSVSREKKERFSLILESASTNQTSMYLCASSWTGEGNQPQHFGDGTRLSIL.

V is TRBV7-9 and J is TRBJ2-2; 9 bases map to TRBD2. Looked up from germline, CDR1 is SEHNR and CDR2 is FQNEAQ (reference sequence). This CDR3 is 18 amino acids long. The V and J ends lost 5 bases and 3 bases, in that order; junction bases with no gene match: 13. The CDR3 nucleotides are TGTGCCAGCAGCGGAGGAGTCCTAGCGGGGATCTACACCGGGGAGCTGTTTTTT. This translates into CASSGGVLAGIYTGELFF.

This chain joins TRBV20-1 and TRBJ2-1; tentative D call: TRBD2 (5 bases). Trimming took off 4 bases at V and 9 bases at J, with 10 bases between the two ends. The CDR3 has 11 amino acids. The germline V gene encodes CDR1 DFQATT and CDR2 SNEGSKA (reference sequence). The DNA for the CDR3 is TGCAGTGCTATGTTAAGCGGTGAGCAGTTCTTC. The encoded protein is CSAMLSGEQFF.

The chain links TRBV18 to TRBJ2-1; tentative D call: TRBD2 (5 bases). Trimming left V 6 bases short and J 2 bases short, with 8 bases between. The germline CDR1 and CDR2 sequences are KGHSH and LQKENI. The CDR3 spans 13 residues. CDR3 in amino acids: CASSWGAYNEQFF. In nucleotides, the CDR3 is TGTGCCAGCTCTTGGGGAGCCTACAATGAGCAGTTCTTC.

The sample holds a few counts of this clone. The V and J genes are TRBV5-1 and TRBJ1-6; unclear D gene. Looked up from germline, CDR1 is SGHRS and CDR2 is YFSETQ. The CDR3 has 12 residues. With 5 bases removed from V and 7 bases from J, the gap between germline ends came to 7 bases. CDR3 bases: TGCGCCAGCAGGAACGGGAATTCACCCCTCCACTTT. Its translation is CASRNGNSPLHF.

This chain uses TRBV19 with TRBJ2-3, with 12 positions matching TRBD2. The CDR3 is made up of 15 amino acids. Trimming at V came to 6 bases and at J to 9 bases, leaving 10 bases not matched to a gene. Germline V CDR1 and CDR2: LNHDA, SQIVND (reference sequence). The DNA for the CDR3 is TGTGCCAGTAGCCAGACTAGCGGGGGCCAGGTAACGCAGTATTTT. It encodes CASSQTSGGQVTQYF.